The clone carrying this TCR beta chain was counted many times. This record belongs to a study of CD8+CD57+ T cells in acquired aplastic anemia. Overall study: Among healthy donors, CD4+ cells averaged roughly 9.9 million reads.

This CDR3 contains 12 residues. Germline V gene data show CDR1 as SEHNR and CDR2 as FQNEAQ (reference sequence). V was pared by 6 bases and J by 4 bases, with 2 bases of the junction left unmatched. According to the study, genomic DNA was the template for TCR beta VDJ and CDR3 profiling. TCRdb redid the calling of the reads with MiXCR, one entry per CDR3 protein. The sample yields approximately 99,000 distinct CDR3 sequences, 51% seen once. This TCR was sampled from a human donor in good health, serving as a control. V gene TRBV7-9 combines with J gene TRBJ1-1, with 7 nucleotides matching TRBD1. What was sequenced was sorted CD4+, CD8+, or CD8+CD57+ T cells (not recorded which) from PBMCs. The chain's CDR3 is CASSPGGTEAFF. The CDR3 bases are TGTGCCAGCAGTCCAGGGGGCACTGAAGCTTTCTTT.